What follows are 10 T cell receptor beta chains derived from one specimen sequenced in a study of T-cell reconstitution after alpha-beta-depleted transplantation in children. During its preparation, the TCRbeta library received unique molecular identifiers. Each CDR3 protein gets one entry after TCRdb re-called the PCR reads with MiXCR. The sample shows roughly 200,000 distinct CDR3 sequences, 13% to 15% of them seen only once. The sequencing here drew on PBMCs from the stem cell graft donor, taken from the stem cell graft. These receptors were taken from a human donor who donated a stem cell graft to a child with acute lymphoblastic leukemia.

About this clonotype: Possible read error: a much larger clone is one base away. In nucleotides, the CDR3 is TGTGCCATCAGTGACCTCAGGGAAGACTATGGCTACACCTTC. It translates to CAISDLREDYGYTF. The V call is TRBV10-3, the J call TRBJ1-2, with a tentative D call TRBD1 (5 bases). Trimming took 3 bases from V and 3 from J, leaving 11 bases between them. This CDR3 has 14 amino acids. Germline V lookup: CDR1 ENHRY, CDR2 SYGVKD.

Many counts were recorded for this clonotype. J is TRBJ2-1 and V is TRBV4-1; D gene uncertain. Germline V gene sequence: CDR1 MGHRA, CDR2 YSYEKL. With 3 bases removed from V and 4 bases from J, the gap between germline ends came to 22 bases. The CDR3 runs 18 residues. CDR3 sequence reads: CASSHTPSYSLLYNEQFF. The CDR3 DNA sequence: TGCGCCAGCAGCCATACACCCTCCTACTCTTTACTTTACAATGAGCAGTTCTTC.

This chain joins TRBV5-5 and TRBJ2-7, with 7 bases identical to TRBD1. With 4 bases clipped from V and 1 base from J, the junction kept 2 bases outside the gene matches. This CDR3 is 13 amino acids long. Germline loops: CDR1 SGHKS, CDR2 YYEKEE (reference sequence). The DNA of the CDR3 is TGTGCCAGCAGCCCCAGGGGGTCCTACGAGCAGTACTTC. This translates into CASSPRGSYEQYF.

This clonotype showed up many times. This chain uses TRBV5-1 with TRBJ1-1; tentatively, D is TRBD1 (5 bases). This CDR3 contains 14 residues. Trimming removed 4 bases from V and 1 base from J, with 11 bases in between. Germline V lookup: CDR1 SGHRS, CDR2 YFSETQ. The CDR3 reads CASSEQGPNTEAFF. As DNA, the CDR3 is TGCGCCAGCAGCGAGCAGGGACCGAACACTGAAGCTTTCTTT.

This clonotype was seen repeatedly, ten times or more. The chain has TRBV20-1 and TRBJ1-5, with TRBD1 as a possible D gene (5 bases). The CDR3 has 12 residues. Per the germline V gene, CDR1 is DFQATT and CDR2 is SNEGSKA (reference sequence). V lost 7 bases to trimming and J lost 0 bases, with 7 bases between them. Here the CDR3 DNA reads TGCAGTGGCAGGGATAGCAATCAGCCCCAGCATTTT. This translates into CSGRDSNQPQHF.

In this sample, this clonotype turned up many times. This chain connects TRBV15 to TRBJ1-1, with D uncertain. CDR1 and CDR2 (germline): LNHNV, YYDKDF (reference sequence). This CDR3 is 13 amino acids long. V was cut by 0 bases and J by 7 bases, with 9 bases left in between. The CDR3: CATSRDPGIEAFF. CDR3 sequence (DNA): TGTGCCACCAGCAGAGATCCCGGGATTGAAGCTTTCTTT.

CDR3 sequence: CASSPSARAQYF. The CDR3 bases are TGTGCCAGCAGCCCCAGCGCCCGGGCCCAGTACTTC. The chain has TRBV7-2 and TRBJ2-5; unclear D gene. The CDR3 is 12 residues long. Between the trimmed V and J ends, which lost 5 bases and 9 bases, there was a span of 13 bases. Germline V lookup: CDR1 SGHTA, CDR2 FQGNSA. The entire variable domain, with the rest obtained from reference TRBV7-2 and TRBJ2-5, is as follows: GAGVSQSPSNKVTEKGKDVELRCDPISGHTALYWYRQSLGQGLEFLIYFQGNSAPDKSGLPSDRFSAERTGGSVSTLTIQRTQQEDSAVYLCASSPSARAQYFGPGTRLLVL.

This clonotype showed up many times. CDR3 protein: CASSQDTGLDQPQHF. CDR3 nucleotides: TGTGCCAGCAGCCAAGATACAGGGCTGGATCAGCCCCAGCATTTT. The rearrangement uses TRBV3-1 and TRBJ1-5, with D maybe TRBD1 (6 bases). Per the germline V gene, CDR1 is LGHDT and CDR2 is YNNKEL (reference sequence). The CDR3 has 15 residues. V lost 0 bases, J lost 5 bases, and 11 bases lay in between.

This clonotype was seen ten or more times. This chain joins TRBV5-1 and TRBJ2-3, with D perhaps matching TRBD2 (5 bases). V dropped 8 bases and J dropped 1 base, with 20 bases sitting between them. The germline CDR1 and CDR2 sequences are SGHRS and YFSETQ. The CDR3 has 16 amino acids. Written as DNA, the CDR3 is TGCGCCAGGCCGCAACTCCCGGCGCGGGGCACAGATACGCAGTATTTT. The encoded protein is CARPQLPARGTDTQYF.

This clonotype was detected ten times or more. The V call is TRBV11-1, the J call TRBJ2-1, with D unclear. V was shortened by 2 bases and J by 7 bases, with 12 bases between the two germline ends. The CDR3 length is 14 residues. Germline loops: CDR1 SGHAT, CDR2 FQDESV (reference sequence). In nucleotides, the CDR3 is TGTGCCAGCAGCTTAATTGATCTATCTAATGAGCAGTTCTTC. This codes for CASSLIDLSNEQFF.